Following are 23 T cell receptor beta chains from one sample sequenced in a study of beta chain features in type 1 diabetes. The whole isolated RNA underwent reverse transcription, so sequencing captured expressed TCRB transcripts. Profiling relied on immunoSEQ multiplex PCR, and the TCRdb table lists in-frame clones only, not all of them. In the table there are over 350,000 clones, about 16% of which are singletons. Sample: naive CD4+ T cells from blood. The receptor source for this set is a woman under 30 in good health.

The J gene is TRBJ1-2, the V gene TRBV7-2; a weak D match, TRBD1 (5 bases). The CDR3 runs 16 residues. The V gene's germline CDR1 is SGHTA and CDR2 FQGNSA. V was shortened by 2 bases and J by 2 bases, with 15 bases between the two germline ends. The CDR3 region is CASSLSPAAGNYGYTF. CDR3 in DNA: TGTGCCAGCAGCTTATCTCCGGCGGCAGGGAACTATGGCTACACCTTC.

Only a few counts were recorded for this clone. The rearrangement links TRBV15 to TRBJ1-1; perhaps TRBD1 as D (5 bases). There are 12 residues in the CDR3. V lost 4 bases, J lost 5 bases, and 8 bases lay in between. Germline values: CDR1 LNHNV, CDR2 YYDKDF (reference sequence). The CDR3 nucleotides are TGTGCCACCAGCACACGGGGGACTGAAGCTTTCTTT. This sequence encodes CATSTRGTEAFF.

In nucleotides, the CDR3 is TGTGCCATCAGTGAGGTCGAGGAGACCCAGTACTTC. Amino acids: CAISEVEETQYF. This chain connects TRBV10-3 to TRBJ2-5; D gene unclear. Trimming took 2 bases from V and 5 from J, leaving 6 bases between them. Germline CDR1 ENHRY, CDR2 SYGVKD. The CDR3 sequence is 12 residues long.

The rearrangement links TRBV9 to TRBJ2-1; unclear D gene. The CDR3 is made up of 13 amino acids. Germline V gene lookup returns CDR1 SGDLS and CDR2 YYNGEE. V lost 4 bases and J lost 0, with 5 bases in between. The CDR3 DNA reads TGTGCCAGCAGCCCGTACTCCTACAATGAGCAGTTCTTC. It translates to CASSPYSYNEQFF.

This clone has just a few counts. The chain recombines TRBV7-2 with TRBJ2-2, with D possibly being TRBD1 (6 bases). The length of the CDR3 is 15 residues. V was shortened by 5 bases and J by 4 bases, with 14 bases between the two germline ends. CDR1 and CDR2 from the germline V gene are SGHTA and FQGNSA. The CDR3 nucleotides read TGTGCCAGCAGCACCCGACAGGCCCCCACCGGGGAGCTGTTTTTT. Protein sequence: CASSTRQAPTGELFF.

This clone showed up just a few times. The V call is TRBV7-2, the J call TRBJ2-5; 8 positions match TRBD2. Germline values: CDR1 SGHTA, CDR2 FQGNSA. This CDR3 has 16 amino acids. Trimming at V came to 7 bases and at J to 4 bases, leaving 14 bases not matched to a gene. The CDR3 DNA reads TGTGCCAGCACCCAGCGGTCCGGGAGGGGAGGAGAGACCCAGTACTTC. It codes for CASTQRSGRGGETQYF.

V is TRBV2 and J is TRBJ1-5; possible D gene TRBD1, 5 bases. Per germline, CDR1 SNHLY and CDR2 FYNNEI. This CDR3 comprises 14 residues. The V gene lost 4 bases and the J gene lost 6 bases, with 13 bases spanning the gap. This CDR3 reads CASSVRQKGQPQHF. The CDR3 DNA is TGTGCCAGCAGTGTGCGACAGAAGGGTCAGCCCCAGCATTTT.

This chain connects TRBV28 to TRBJ2-6; a possible D gene is TRBD1 (6 bases). Trimming shortened V by 7 bases and J by 0 bases, and 16 bases separated the two germline ends. The length of the CDR3 is 17 residues. From germline, CDR1 is MDHEN and CDR2 SYDVKM. The CDR3 coding sequence is TGTGCCAGCACCCAATACAGGGATAGCTCTGGGGCCAACGTCCTGACTTTC. It is translated as CASTQYRDSSGANVLTF.

V usage is TRBV10-3 and J usage is TRBJ2-1, with D uncertain. V lost 2 bases to trimming and J lost 1 base, with 6 bases between them. The CDR3 is 14 amino acids. Germline V CDR1 and CDR2: ENHRY, SYGVKD. CDR3 loop: CAISEASSYNEQFF. The CDR3 nucleotides are TGTGCCATCAGTGAGGCTAGTTCCTACAATGAGCAGTTCTTC.

This chain links TRBV28 with TRBJ2-7; the D gene is possibly TRBD1 (6 bases). This CDR3 has 12 amino acids. V was pared by 2 bases and J by 6 bases, with 8 bases between. Germline values: CDR1 MDHEN, CDR2 SYDVKM. CDR3 nucleotides: TGTGCCAGCAGTTTAAGGGGGTTCGAGCAGTACTTC. Residues: CASSLRGFEQYF.

V and J are TRBV7-3 and TRBJ2-7, with 7 bases aligning to TRBD2. In germline, CDR1 is SGHTA, CDR2 FQGTGA. Germline trimming cut 5 bases from V and 0 bases from J; bases unmatched to any gene: 4. The CDR3 sequence is 14 residues long. The CDR3 bases are TGTGCCAGCAGCCCACAGCGGGGCTCCTACGAGCAGTACTTC. Amino acid sequence: CASSPQRGSYEQYF. Looking up the rest from reference TRBV7-3 and TRBJ2-7 gives the full variable domain: GAGVSQTPSNKVTEKGKYVELRCDPISGHTALYWYRQSLGQGPEFLIYFQGTGAADDSGLPNDRFFAVRPEGSVSTLKIQRTERGDSAVYLCASSPQRGSYEQYFGPGTRLTVT.

The V and J genes are TRBV27 and TRBJ2-5; the D gene is possibly TRBD1 (6 bases). The germline V gene encodes CDR1 MNHEY and CDR2 SMNVEV (reference sequence). Trimming left V 6 bases short and J 2 bases short, with 13 bases between. The CDR3 consists of 14 residues. CDR3 nucleotides: TGTGCCAGCAGCGGACAGAGAGGGCAAGAGACCCAGTACTTC. Translating gives CASSGQRGQETQYF.

Points on this clone: Other DNA sequences of this sample code for an identical CDR3. CDR3 coding DNA: TGTGCCAGCTCACCCCTACAAGAGACCCAGTACTTC. Residues: CASSPLQETQYF. The rearrangement uses TRBV18 and TRBJ2-5; the D is unclear. Germline loops: CDR1 KGHSH, CDR2 LQKENI. The CDR3 runs 12 residues. V lost 3 bases, J lost 2 bases, and 4 bases lay in between.

Only a few counts were recorded for this clone. The J gene is TRBJ2-1, the V gene TRBV27, with D possibly being TRBD2 (5 bases). The V and J ends lost 1 base and 0 bases respectively, with 10 bases between them. Looked up from germline, CDR1 is MNHEY and CDR2 is SMNVEV (reference sequence). The length of the CDR3 is 16 residues. The CDR3 protein is CASSLLLGSSYNEQFF. The CDR3 DNA follows: TGTGCCAGCAGTTTATTATTAGGGAGCTCCTACAATGAGCAGTTCTTC.

The V gene is TRBV6-5, the J gene TRBJ2-5, with D unclear. Trimming pared 5 bases from V and 5 bases from J, leaving 9 bases between. The CDR3 length is 12 residues. CDR1 and CDR2 from the germline V gene are MNHEY and SVGAGI. The CDR3 loop reads CASSTHRETQYF. In DNA, the CDR3 is TGTGCCAGCAGTACGCACCGGGAGACCCAGTACTTC.

V is TRBV25-1 and J is TRBJ1-1; D is possibly TRBD1 (5 bases). The CDR3 runs to 13 residues. From germline, CDR1 is MGHDK and CDR2 SYGVNS. V gave up 7 bases and J gave up 2 bases, with 11 bases separating them. The CDR3 sequence is CASIRQGNTEAFF. CDR3 DNA: TGTGCCAGCATCCGTCAGGGTAACACTGAAGCTTTCTTT.

This clone was seen a few times. V gene TRBV6-6 combines with J gene TRBJ2-3; tentative D call: TRBD1 (6 bases). The CDR3 runs 12 residues. V gave up 4 bases and J gave up 5 bases, with 7 bases separating them. Germline assignment: CDR1 MNHNY and CDR2 SVGAGI (reference sequence). CDR3 protein: CASSSRGDTQYF. In DNA form, the CDR3 reads TGTGCCAGCAGTTCCAGGGGAGATACGCAGTATTTT.

The chain recombines TRBV18 with TRBJ2-3; 9 bases match TRBD2. CDR3 length: 17 amino acids. Trimming took 1 base from V and 3 from J; bases not matched to a gene: 8. Germline V CDR1 and CDR2: KGHSH, LQKENI. The CDR3 here is CASSPLGTSKATDTQYF. The CDR3 nucleotides read TGTGCCAGCTCACCACTCGGGACTAGCAAGGCTACAGATACGCAGTATTTT.

Details on this clone: At the DNA level, this CDR3 is encoded by other sequences in the same sample as well. V is TRBV27 and J is TRBJ1-5; 7 bases align to TRBD1. The germline gives CDR1 MNHEY, CDR2 SMNVEV (reference sequence). J gave up 0 bases and V 6 bases, and 5 bases lay outside the gene matches. This CDR3 has 15 amino acids. The CDR3 sequence: CASSLQGYSNQPQHF. The CDR3 bases are TGTGCCAGCAGCCTACAGGGGTATAGCAATCAGCCCCAGCATTTT.

The V call is TRBV9, the J call TRBJ2-2, with D possibly TRBD1 on 6 matching bases. V was clipped by 3 bases and J by 3 bases, with 9 bases between them. Germline CDR1 is SGDLS and CDR2 is YYNGEE. The CDR3 covers 14 residues. The CDR3 is CASSEGHHTGELFF. CDR3 bases: TGTGCCAGCAGCGAGGGACACCACACCGGGGAGCTGTTTTTT.

This chain links TRBV28 with TRBJ2-6; D not certain. Trimming took 1 base from V and 0 from J, leaving 7 bases between them. The germline CDR1 and CDR2 sequences are MDHEN and SYDVKM. The CDR3 length is 16 residues. The CDR3 here is CASSLYASSGANVLTF. In DNA, the CDR3 is TGTGCCAGCAGTTTATATGCCAGCTCTGGGGCCAACGTCCTGACTTTC.

The chain uses TRBV4-2 and TRBJ1-1; no definite D call. Trimming left V 0 bases short and J 5 bases short, with 10 bases between. Germline CDR1 reads LGHNA; CDR2 reads YNFKEQ. This CDR3 spans 14 amino acids. CDR3 protein: CASSQESRDTEAFF. CDR3 DNA sequence: TGTGCCAGCAGCCAAGAATCGCGGGATACTGAAGCTTTCTTT.

V is TRBV5-8 and J is TRBJ1-5; D is possibly TRBD1 (5 bases). Per germline, CDR1 SGHTS and CDR2 YDEGEE. CDR3 length: 15 residues. V lost 4 bases and J 7 bases, leaving 18 bases between the germline ends. CDR3 nucleotides: TGTGCCAGCAGCGCGAAACAGGCTATTCGGCAGCCCCAGCATTTT. This translates into CASSAKQAIRQPQHF. Full variable domain (remainder filled in from reference TRBV5-8 and TRBJ1-5): EAGVTQSPTHLIKTRGQQATLRCSPISGHTSVYWYQQALGLGLQFLLWYDEGEERNRGNFPPRFSGRQFPNYSSELNVNALELEDSALYLCASSAKQAIRQPQHFGDGTRLSIL.